This TCR beta chain emerged from a study of cytomegalovirus exposure and HLA in healthy donors. Study overall: An early release of data contained approximately 80 million unique TCRs, which came from HLA-typed donors.

On this clone itself: Its antigen is currently unknown.

The study, taken as a whole, reports: Later, TCR association rates were found to vary by HLA locus, highest for DRB1 and lowest for HLA-C. Later on, a genetic analysis was performed. It linked a missense variant in DCLRE1C with V- and J-gene trimming of TCR beta.

13 Jbeta primers and 60 Vbeta primers were used for the PCR. The assay was immunoSEQ multiplex PCR, and TCRdb's table has in-frame clones only and misses some. The sample yields about 130,000 clones, roughly 70% seen once. Trimming removed 5 bases from V and 7 bases from J, with 12 bases in between. Germline V CDR1 and CDR2: MNHEY, SMNVEV (reference sequence). The CDR3 has 13 amino acids. Input material: PBMCs. The source is a human donor in good health. The rearrangement uses TRBV27 and TRBJ1-5, with D tentatively TRBD1 (6 bases). CDR3 sequence (DNA): TGTGCCAGCAGTCTCAGGGGCCGGCAGCCCCAGCATTTT. Its translation: CASSLRGRQPQHF.